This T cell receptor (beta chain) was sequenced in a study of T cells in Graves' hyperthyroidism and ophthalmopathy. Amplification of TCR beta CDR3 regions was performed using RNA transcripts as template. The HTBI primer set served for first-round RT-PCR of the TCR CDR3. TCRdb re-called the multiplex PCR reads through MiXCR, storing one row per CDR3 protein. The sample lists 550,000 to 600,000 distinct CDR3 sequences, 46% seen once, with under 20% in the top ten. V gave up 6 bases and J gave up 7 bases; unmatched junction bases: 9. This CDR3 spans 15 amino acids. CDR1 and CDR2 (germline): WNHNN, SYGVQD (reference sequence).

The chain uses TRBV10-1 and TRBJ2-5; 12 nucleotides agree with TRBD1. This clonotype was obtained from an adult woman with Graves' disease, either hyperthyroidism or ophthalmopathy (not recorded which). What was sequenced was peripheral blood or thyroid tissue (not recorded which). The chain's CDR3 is CASSAGTGGLGTQYF. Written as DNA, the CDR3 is TGCGCCAGCAGCGCCGGGACAGGGGGCCTTGGGACCCAGTACTTC.